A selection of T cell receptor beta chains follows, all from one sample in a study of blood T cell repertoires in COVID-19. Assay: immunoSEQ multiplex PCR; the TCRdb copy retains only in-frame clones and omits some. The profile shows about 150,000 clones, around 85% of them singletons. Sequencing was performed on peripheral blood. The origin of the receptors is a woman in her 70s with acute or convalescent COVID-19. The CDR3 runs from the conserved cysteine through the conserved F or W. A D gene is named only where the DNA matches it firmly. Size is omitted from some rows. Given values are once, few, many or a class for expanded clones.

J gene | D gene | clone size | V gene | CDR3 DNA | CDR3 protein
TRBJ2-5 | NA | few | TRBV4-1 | TGCGCCAGCAGCCCGAGGGGACTGGAGATCGAGACCCAGTACTTC | CASSPRGLEIETQYF
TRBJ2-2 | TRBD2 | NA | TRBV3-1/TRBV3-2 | TGTGCCAGCAGCCGGGGAGGGGTAAACACCGGGGAGCTGTTTTTT | CASSRGGVNTGELFF
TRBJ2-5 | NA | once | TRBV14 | TGTGCCAGCAGTCGATCTAGGGGGACGGGGACCCAGTACTTC | CASSRSRGTGTQYF
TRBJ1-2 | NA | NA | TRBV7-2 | TGTGCCAGCAGCTTCTTCCAGGGCGATGGCTACACCTTC | CASSFFQGDGYTF
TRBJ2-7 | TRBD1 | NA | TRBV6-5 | TGTGCCAGCAGCAGAGGGACAGCCTACGAGCAGTACTTC | CASSRGTAYEQYF
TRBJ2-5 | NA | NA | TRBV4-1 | TGCGCCAGCAGCCAAGTTGGAGGGGGCATGGGAGAGACCCAGTACTTC | CASSQVGGGMGETQYF
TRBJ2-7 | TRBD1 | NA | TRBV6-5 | TGTGCCAGCAGTTACGCTAGACAGGGCCTTACCTACGAGCAGTACTTC | CASSYARQGLTYEQYF
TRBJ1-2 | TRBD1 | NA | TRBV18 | TGTGCCAGCTCACCGCAGGGGGTGGGCTATGGCTACACCTTC | CASSPQGVGYGYTF
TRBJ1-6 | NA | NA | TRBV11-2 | TGTGCCAGCAGCTTAGTTACAGGCAATGGGCCCCTCCACTTT | CASSLVTGNGPLHF
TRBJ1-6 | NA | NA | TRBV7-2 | TGTGCCAGCAGTACGTGGGGCCCAAATTCACCCCTCCACTTT | CASSTWGPNSPLHF
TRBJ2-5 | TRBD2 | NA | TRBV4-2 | TGTGCCAGCAGCCAAGATCGGCTAGCGGGGACTCCCCAGTACTTC | CASSQDRLAGTPQYF
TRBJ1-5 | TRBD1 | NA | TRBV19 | TGTGCCAGTAGTATAGCCGGGACAGGGATAGGTCAGCCCCAGCATTTT | CASSIAGTGIGQPQHF
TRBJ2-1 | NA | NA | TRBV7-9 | TGTGCCAGCAGCTTAGTGCACCCGGGAGCTGAGCAGTTCTTC | CASSLVHPGAEQFF
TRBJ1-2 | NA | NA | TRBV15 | TGTGCCACCAGCAGAGAGACGACAGCATATGGCTACACCTTC | CATSRETTAYGYTF
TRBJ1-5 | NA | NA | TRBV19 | NA | CASTSENSNQPQHF
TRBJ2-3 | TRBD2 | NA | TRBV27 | TGTGCCAGCAGTTTCTTGGGCGGGGGGATTTTCACAGATACGCAGTATTTT | CASSFLGGGIFTDTQYF
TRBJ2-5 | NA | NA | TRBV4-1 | TGCGCCAGCAGCCAAGATCCGGGCCGGGGGTCAGAGACCCAGTACTTC | CASSQDPGRGSETQYF
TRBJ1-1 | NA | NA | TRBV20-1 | TGCAGGGCGGGGTCCAACACTGAAGCTTTCTTT | CRAGSNTEAFF
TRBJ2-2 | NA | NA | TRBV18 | TGTGCCAGCTCACTCAATACCGGGATATCTACCGGGGAGCTGTTTTTT | CASSLNTGISTGELFF
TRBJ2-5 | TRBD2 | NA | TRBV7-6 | TGTGCCAGCAGCAATGGTGGGACTAGACAAGAGACCCAGTACTTC | CASSNGGTRQETQYF
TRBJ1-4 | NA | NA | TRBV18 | TGTGCCAGCTCAGGGGCCTTTGCAACTAATGAAAAACTGTTTTTT | CASSGAFATNEKLFF
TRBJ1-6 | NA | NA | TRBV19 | TGTGCCAGTAGACAGGCCCCAAGGGCTAGCTCCTATAATTCACCCCTCCACTTT | CASRQAPRASSYNSPLHF
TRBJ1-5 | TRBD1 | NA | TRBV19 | TGTGCCAGTTCTTCCTCGGGACAGGGATTCTATCAGCCCCAGCATTTT | CASSSSGQGFYQPQHF
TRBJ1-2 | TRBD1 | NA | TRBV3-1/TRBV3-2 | TGTGCCAGCAGCCACTTGCCGGGACAGAACTATGGCTACACCTTC | CASSHLPGQNYGYTF
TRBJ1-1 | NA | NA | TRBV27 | TGTGCCAGCAGTTTGCAGTCGCGGGACACTGAAGCTTTCTTT | CASSLQSRDTEAFF
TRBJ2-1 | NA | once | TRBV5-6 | TGTGCCAGCAGCGGTCGGGCCAACCGGGCGGGTGAGCAGTTCTTC | CASSGRANRAGEQFF
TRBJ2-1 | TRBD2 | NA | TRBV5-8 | TGTGCCAGCAGCTTTCTGCCCGGGAGGGGGTATGAGCAGTTCTTC | CASSFLPGRGYEQFF
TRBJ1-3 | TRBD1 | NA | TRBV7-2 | TGTGCCAGCAGCTTGGGGACAGGGTCCACCATATATTTT | CASSLGTGSTIYF
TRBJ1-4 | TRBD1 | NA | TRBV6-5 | TGTGCCAGCAGTTACCGGGACAGCCTTAATGAAAAACTGTTTTTT | CASSYRDSLNEKLFF
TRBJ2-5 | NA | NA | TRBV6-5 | TGTGCCAGCAGTTACCTCCCTTTTGGGGGCAGGGAGACCCAGTACTTC | CASSYLPFGGRETQYF
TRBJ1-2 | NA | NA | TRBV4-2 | TGTGCCAGCAGCCAAGATATGCGGGATTATGGCTACACCTTC | CASSQDMRDYGYTF
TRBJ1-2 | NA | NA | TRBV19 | TGTGCCAGTAGTGCTTACCTGAGGACAGCATCTAACTATGGCTACACCTTC | CASSAYLRTASNYGYTF
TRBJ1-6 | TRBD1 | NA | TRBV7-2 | TGTGCCAGCAGCCCCGGACAGGGGAGCTCCTATAATTCACCCCTCCACTTT | CASSPGQGSSYNSPLHF
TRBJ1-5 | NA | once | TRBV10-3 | TGTGCCATCAGTGAGTCGCTGAGCGGCCAGCCCCAGCATTTT | CAISESLSGQPQHF
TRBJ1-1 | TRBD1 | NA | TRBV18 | TGTGCCAGCTCCCAGGGGGCGAACACTGAAGCTTTCTTT | CASSQGANTEAFF
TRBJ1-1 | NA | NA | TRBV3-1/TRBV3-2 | TGTGCCAGCAGCCAAGTGGGCTCAGCTGAAGCTTTCTTT | CASSQVGSAEAFF
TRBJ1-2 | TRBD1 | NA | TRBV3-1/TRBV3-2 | TGTGCCAGCAGCCAGGGAGGGACAGGGATCGGCTACACCTTC | CASSQGGTGIGYTF
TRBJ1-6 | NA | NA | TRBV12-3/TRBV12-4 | TGTGCCAGCAGTTTAGAGCAAAGATCACCCCTCCACTTT | CASSLEQRSPLHF
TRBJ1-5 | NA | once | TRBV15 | TGTGCCACCAGCAGAGTGATCGGAGGGCATGGCAATCAGCCCCAGCATTTT | CATSRVIGGHGNQPQHF
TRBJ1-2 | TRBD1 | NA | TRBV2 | TGTGCCAGCAGTCGGGGACAGCTAAACTATGGCTACACCTTC | CASSRGQLNYGYTF
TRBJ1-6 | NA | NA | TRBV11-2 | TGTGCCAGCAGCTCCCAGGGGAGTGTTAGTAATTCACCCCTCCACTTT | CASSSQGSVSNSPLHF
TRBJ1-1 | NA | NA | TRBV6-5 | TGTGCCAGCAGTTACTCGGCGAACACTGAAGCTTTCTTT | CASSYSANTEAFF
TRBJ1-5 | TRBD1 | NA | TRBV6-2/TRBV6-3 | TGTGCCAGCAGTTACACCCCGGGACAGGGGGCGAGTCAGCCCCAGCATTTT | CASSYTPGQGASQPQHF
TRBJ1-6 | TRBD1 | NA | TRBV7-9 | TGTGCCAGCAGCTTGGGACAGGGCTTCTATAATTCACCCCTCCACTTT | CASSLGQGFYNSPLHF
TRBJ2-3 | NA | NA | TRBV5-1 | TGCGCCAGCAGCCCAGAAACAGATACGCAGTATTTT | CASSPETDTQYF
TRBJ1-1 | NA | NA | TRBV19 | TGTGCCAGTAGTATAGTGGGGGCCCGGCCTGAAGCTTTCTTT | CASSIVGARPEAFF
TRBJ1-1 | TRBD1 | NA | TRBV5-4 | TGTGCCAGCAGCTTGGGCCAGGACAGGGGGGGAACTCTAGCTTTCTTT | CASSLGQDRGGTLAFF
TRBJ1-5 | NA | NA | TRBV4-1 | TGCGCCAGCAGCCCCGTCCTCAGGGTAAGAGGCAATCAGCCCCAGCATTTT | CASSPVLRVRGNQPQHF
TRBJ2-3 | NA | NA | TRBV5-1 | TGCGCCAGCAGCGCGGACACAGATACGCAGTATTTT | CASSADTDTQYF